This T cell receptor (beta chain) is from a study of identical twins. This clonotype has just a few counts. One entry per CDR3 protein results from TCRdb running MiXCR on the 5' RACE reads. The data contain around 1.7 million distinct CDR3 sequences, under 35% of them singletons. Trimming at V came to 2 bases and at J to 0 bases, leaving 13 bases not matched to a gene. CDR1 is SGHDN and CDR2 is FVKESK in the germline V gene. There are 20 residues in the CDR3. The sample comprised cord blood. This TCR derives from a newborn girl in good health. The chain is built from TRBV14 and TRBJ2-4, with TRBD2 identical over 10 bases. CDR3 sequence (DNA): TGTGCCAGCAGCCAAAGGTCCGGACTAGCGGTTTTTCAAGCCAAAAACATTCAGTACTTC. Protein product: CASSQRSGLAVFQAKNIQYF.